This is a list of T cell receptor beta chains from one sample in a study of Ad26.COV2.S vaccination and SARS-CoV-2 variants. Here immunoSEQ multiplex PCR was the method, and the copy in TCRdb shows in-frame clones only, minus some. This table has about 350,000 clones, less than 90% appearing once. The source was peripheral blood, collected in a trial of Ad26.COV2.S vaccine versus placebo. The receptors were gathered from a person aged 18 to 65 who received the Ad26.COV2.S COVID-19 vaccine or a placebo. The CDR3 runs from the conserved cysteine through the conserved F or W. Fields, in order: V gene, J gene, clone size, D gene, CDR3 protein, CDR3 DNA. The D gene is left open where the match is weak. Not all rows give a size; the values are once, few, many and, for expanded clones, a class.

>TRBV28|TRBJ1-5|.|.
CAIRSGQISNQPQHF
TGTGCCATACGCAGCGGCCAGATAAGCAATCAGCCCCAGCATTTT
>TRBV24-1|TRBJ2-7|.|TRBD2
CATSGGGIKGEQYF
TGTGCCACCTCGGGCGGGGGGATTAAAGGCGAGCAGTACTTC
>TRBV18|TRBJ2-3|.|.
CASSPPVVGRYTQYF
TGTGCCAGCTCACCACCGGTAGTAGGACGGTACACGCAGTATTTT
>TRBV14|TRBJ1-1|.|TRBD1
CASSQFRDRGTEAFF
TGTGCCAGCAGCCAATTCCGGGACAGGGGCACTGAAGCTTTCTTT
>TRBV7-9|TRBJ1-4|.|.
CASSLGRGRDGEKLFF
TGTGCCAGCAGCTTAGGAAGGGGCAGGGACGGTGAAAAACTGTTTTTT
>TRBV7-9|TRBJ2-1|.|TRBD2
CASSSGLAGAYNEQFF
TGTGCCAGCAGCTCCGGACTAGCGGGGGCGTACAATGAGCAGTTCTTC
>TRBV19|TRBJ1-2|few|.
CASSVGTSNYGYTF
TGTGCCAGTAGTGTAGGGACTTCTAACTATGGCTACACCTTC
>TRBV5-4|TRBJ2-2|.|.
CASSLERGIGTGELFF
TGTGCCAGCAGCTTGGAAAGGGGCATAGGCACCGGGGAGCTGTTTTTT
>TRBV5-1|TRBJ1-3|.|.
CASSSIIGNTIYF
TGCGCCAGCAGCTCCATAATAGGAAACACCATATATTTT
>TRBV7-9|TRBJ2-1|.|TRBD1
CASSPRPGGYNEQFF
TGTGCCAGCAGCCCCCGGCCAGGGGGTTACAATGAGCAGTTCTTC
>TRBV5-1|TRBJ2-3|once|TRBD2
CASSLMSSGGSDTQYF
TGCGCCAGCAGCTTAATGTCTAGCGGGGGATCTGATACGCAGTATTTT
>TRBV3-1/TRBV3-2|TRBJ2-4|.|TRBD1
CASSQEWGTGGRIQYF
TGTGCCAGCAGCCAAGAATGGGGGACAGGGGGGCGCATTCAGTACTTC
>TRBV7-3|TRBJ2-5|.|.
CASSLGGQETQYF
TGTGCCAGCAGCTTAGGGGGTCAAGAGACCCAGTACTTC
>TRBV3-1/TRBV3-2|TRBJ1-1|.|.
CASSPSSGTKNTEAFF
TGTGCCAGCAGCCCTTCCTCCGGGACAAAGAACACTGAAGCTTTCTTT
>TRBV23-1|TRBJ2-1|.|TRBD2
CASSGRTMTSGSYNEQFF
TGCGCCAGCAGCGGCAGGACAATGACTAGCGGCTCCTACAATGAGCAGTTCTTC
>TRBV7-9|TRBJ1-2|.|.
CASSLAGSGYTF
TGTGCCAGCAGCTTAGCGGGGAGTGGCTACACCTTC
>TRBV4-3|TRBJ2-3|once|.
CASSQVVGSTDTQYF
TGCGCCAGCAGCCAAGTTGTCGGGAGCACAGATACGCAGTATTTT
>TRBV14|TRBJ2-1|.|TRBD2
CASSTGREYNEQFF
TGTGCCAGCAGCACTGGGCGGGAGTACAATGAGCAGTTCTTC
>TRBV5-6|TRBJ2-7|.|.
CASSLSASSYEQYF
TGTGCCAGCAGCTTGTCGGCGAGCTCCTACGAGCAGTACTTC
>TRBV7-3|TRBJ2-7|many|.
CASSPSAGLPYEQYF
TGTGCCAGCAGCCCCTCCGCGGGGCTACCCTACGAGCAGTACTTC
>TRBV28|TRBJ2-3|.|.
CASRRGGPYQQRTDTQYF
TGTGCCAGCAGAAGGGGGGGCCCTTACCAACAACGCACAGATACGCAGTATTTT
>TRBV27|TRBJ2-3|.|.
CASSSGLNTDTQYF
TGTGCCAGCAGTTCCGGACTAAACACAGATACGCAGTATTTT
>TRBV9|TRBJ2-7|.|.
CASSVGTGMNEQYF
TGTGCCAGCAGCGTAGGAACAGGGATGAACGAGCAGTACTTC
>TRBV9|TRBJ2-3|.|.
CASGGEADTQYF
TGTGCCAGCGGCGGGGAGGCAGATACGCAGTATTTT
>TRBV5-1|TRBJ2-5|.|TRBD2
CASSTLTSGRARETQYF
TGCGCCAGCAGCACCCTGACTAGCGGGAGGGCCCGGGAGACCCAGTACTTC
>TRBV5-5|TRBJ1-1|.|.
CASSLLVNTEAFF
TGTGCCAGCAGCTTGCTGGTGAACACTGAAGCTTTCTTT
>TRBV10-3|TRBJ2-2|.|.
CAITAGPSNTGELFF
TGTGCCATCACTGCGGGCCCGAGCAACACCGGGGAGCTGTTTTTT
>TRBV14|TRBJ2-3|.|.
CASSQEGGGHSTDTQYF
TGTGCCAGCAGCCAAGAAGGTGGAGGCCATAGCACAGATACGCAGTATTTT
>TRBV5-1|TRBJ2-1|few|.
CASTTGPSYNEQFF
TGCGCCAGCACCACAGGACCCTCCTACAATGAGCAGTTCTTC
>TRBV3-1/TRBV3-2|TRBJ1-3|.|TRBD1
CASSLGQGRNTIYF
TGTGCCAGCAGCCTGGGACAGGGTCGAAACACCATATATTTT
>TRBV3-1/TRBV3-2|TRBJ2-7|.|TRBD2
CASSHTGTSGYEQYF
TGTGCCAGCAGCCACACCGGGACTAGCGGTTACGAGCAGTACTTC
>TRBV7-2|TRBJ2-7|once|.
CASSPYSPRSHEQYF
TGTGCCAGCAGCCCATACTCCCCCCGGAGCCACGAGCAGTACTTC
>TRBV9|TRBJ2-1|once|.
CASSVANYYNEQFF
TGTGCCAGCAGCGTAGCGAACTACTACAATGAGCAGTTCTTC
>TRBV24-1|TRBJ2-1|.|.
CATSDFADSYNEQFF
TGTGCCACCAGTGATTTTGCGGATTCCTACAATGAGCAGTTCTTC
>TRBV6-5|TRBJ1-1|.|.
CASSRQSSGRSEAFF
TGTGCCAGCAGTCGCCAGTCGTCAGGGCGCTCTGAAGCTTTCTTT
>TRBV18|TRBJ2-7|.|TRBD1
CASSRSDRGLAYEQYF
TGTGCCAGCTCACGATCCGACAGGGGACTTGCCTACGAGCAGTACTTC
>TRBV4-2|TRBJ2-2|.|.
CASSQGGTNTGELFF
TGTGCCAGCAGCCAAGGCGGGACGAACACCGGGGAGCTGTTTTTT
>TRBV29-1|TRBJ1-2|.|.
CSVGSGGLGYTF
TGCAGCGTGGGGAGCGGAGGTCTTGGCTACACCTTC
>TRBV27|TRBJ2-5|.|.
CASSLGWTLQETQYF
TGTGCCAGCAGTTTAGGGTGGACGCTACAAGAGACCCAGTACTTC
>TRBV9|TRBJ1-1|.|TRBD1
CASSRQGNTEAFF
TGTGCCAGCAGCCGACAGGGAAACACTGAAGCTTTCTTT
>TRBV5-1|TRBJ2-3|.|TRBD2
CASSLTSGGPITDTQYF
TGCGCCAGCAGCTTGACTAGCGGGGGCCCAATCACAGATACGCAGTATTTT
>TRBV12-3/TRBV12-4|TRBJ2-4|.|TRBD1
CASRLGQSLYF
TGTGCCAGCAGACTGGGACAGAGCCTCTACTTC
>TRBV28|TRBJ2-7|.|.
CASSLRGESYEQYF
TGTGCCAGCAGTTTAAGGGGTGAGTCCTACGAGCAGTACTTC
>TRBV27|TRBJ2-5|.|TRBD1
CASSFRTGTETQYF
TGTGCCAGCAGTTTCCGGACAGGGACGGAGACCCAGTACTTC
>TRBV7-9|TRBJ1-2|.|.
CASSRGGEAMTVGYTF
TGTGCCAGCTCTAGGGGGGGTGAGGCGATGACAGTTGGCTACACCTTC
>TRBV10-1|TRBJ2-7|.|TRBD1
CASGRWTGVGYEQYF
TGCGCCAGCGGACGATGGACAGGGGTCGGCTACGAGCAGTACTTC
>TRBV5-6|TRBJ1-2|.|TRBD1
CASSLRQGAHYGYTF
TGTGCCAGCAGCTTGAGGCAGGGGGCACACTATGGCTACACCTTC
>TRBV5-4|TRBJ2-6|.|TRBD2
CASSFSGGYSGANVLTF
TGTGCCAGCAGTTTTAGCGGGGGATACTCTGGGGCCAACGTCCTGACTTTC
>TRBV11-3|TRBJ2-1|once|.
CASSFSGAAVNYNEQFF
TGTGCCAGCAGCTTTTCCGGGGCAGCGGTAAATTACAATGAGCAGTTCTTC
>TRBV5-5|TRBJ1-2|.|TRBD1
CASSSQTGDGYTF
TGTGCCAGCAGCTCACAAACAGGGGACGGCTACACCTTC
>TRBV30|TRBJ2-7|few|TRBD1
CAWSVGTGEYF
TGTGCCTGGAGTGTAGGGACAGGAGAGTACTTC
>TRBV6-5|TRBJ1-1|.|TRBD1
CASQGAITEAFF
TGTGCCAGCCAGGGGGCGATCACTGAAGCTTTCTTT
>TRBV15|TRBJ2-7|.|.
CATSTINSYEQYF
TGTGCCACCAGCACTATAAATTCCTACGAGCAGTACTTC